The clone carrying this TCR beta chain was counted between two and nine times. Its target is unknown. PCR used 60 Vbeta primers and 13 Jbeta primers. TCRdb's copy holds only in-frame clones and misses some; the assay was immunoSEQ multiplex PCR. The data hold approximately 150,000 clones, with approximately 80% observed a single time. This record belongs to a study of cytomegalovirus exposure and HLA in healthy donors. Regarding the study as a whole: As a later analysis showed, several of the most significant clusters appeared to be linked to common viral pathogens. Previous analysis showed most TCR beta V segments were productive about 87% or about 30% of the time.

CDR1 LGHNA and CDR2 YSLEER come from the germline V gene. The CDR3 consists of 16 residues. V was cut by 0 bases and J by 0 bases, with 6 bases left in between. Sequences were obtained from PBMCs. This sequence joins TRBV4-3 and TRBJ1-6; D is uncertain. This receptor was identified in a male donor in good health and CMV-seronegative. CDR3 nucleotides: TGCGCCAGCAGCCAAGATCGGAGCTCCTATAATTCACCCCTCCACTTT. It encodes CASSQDRSSYNSPLHF.